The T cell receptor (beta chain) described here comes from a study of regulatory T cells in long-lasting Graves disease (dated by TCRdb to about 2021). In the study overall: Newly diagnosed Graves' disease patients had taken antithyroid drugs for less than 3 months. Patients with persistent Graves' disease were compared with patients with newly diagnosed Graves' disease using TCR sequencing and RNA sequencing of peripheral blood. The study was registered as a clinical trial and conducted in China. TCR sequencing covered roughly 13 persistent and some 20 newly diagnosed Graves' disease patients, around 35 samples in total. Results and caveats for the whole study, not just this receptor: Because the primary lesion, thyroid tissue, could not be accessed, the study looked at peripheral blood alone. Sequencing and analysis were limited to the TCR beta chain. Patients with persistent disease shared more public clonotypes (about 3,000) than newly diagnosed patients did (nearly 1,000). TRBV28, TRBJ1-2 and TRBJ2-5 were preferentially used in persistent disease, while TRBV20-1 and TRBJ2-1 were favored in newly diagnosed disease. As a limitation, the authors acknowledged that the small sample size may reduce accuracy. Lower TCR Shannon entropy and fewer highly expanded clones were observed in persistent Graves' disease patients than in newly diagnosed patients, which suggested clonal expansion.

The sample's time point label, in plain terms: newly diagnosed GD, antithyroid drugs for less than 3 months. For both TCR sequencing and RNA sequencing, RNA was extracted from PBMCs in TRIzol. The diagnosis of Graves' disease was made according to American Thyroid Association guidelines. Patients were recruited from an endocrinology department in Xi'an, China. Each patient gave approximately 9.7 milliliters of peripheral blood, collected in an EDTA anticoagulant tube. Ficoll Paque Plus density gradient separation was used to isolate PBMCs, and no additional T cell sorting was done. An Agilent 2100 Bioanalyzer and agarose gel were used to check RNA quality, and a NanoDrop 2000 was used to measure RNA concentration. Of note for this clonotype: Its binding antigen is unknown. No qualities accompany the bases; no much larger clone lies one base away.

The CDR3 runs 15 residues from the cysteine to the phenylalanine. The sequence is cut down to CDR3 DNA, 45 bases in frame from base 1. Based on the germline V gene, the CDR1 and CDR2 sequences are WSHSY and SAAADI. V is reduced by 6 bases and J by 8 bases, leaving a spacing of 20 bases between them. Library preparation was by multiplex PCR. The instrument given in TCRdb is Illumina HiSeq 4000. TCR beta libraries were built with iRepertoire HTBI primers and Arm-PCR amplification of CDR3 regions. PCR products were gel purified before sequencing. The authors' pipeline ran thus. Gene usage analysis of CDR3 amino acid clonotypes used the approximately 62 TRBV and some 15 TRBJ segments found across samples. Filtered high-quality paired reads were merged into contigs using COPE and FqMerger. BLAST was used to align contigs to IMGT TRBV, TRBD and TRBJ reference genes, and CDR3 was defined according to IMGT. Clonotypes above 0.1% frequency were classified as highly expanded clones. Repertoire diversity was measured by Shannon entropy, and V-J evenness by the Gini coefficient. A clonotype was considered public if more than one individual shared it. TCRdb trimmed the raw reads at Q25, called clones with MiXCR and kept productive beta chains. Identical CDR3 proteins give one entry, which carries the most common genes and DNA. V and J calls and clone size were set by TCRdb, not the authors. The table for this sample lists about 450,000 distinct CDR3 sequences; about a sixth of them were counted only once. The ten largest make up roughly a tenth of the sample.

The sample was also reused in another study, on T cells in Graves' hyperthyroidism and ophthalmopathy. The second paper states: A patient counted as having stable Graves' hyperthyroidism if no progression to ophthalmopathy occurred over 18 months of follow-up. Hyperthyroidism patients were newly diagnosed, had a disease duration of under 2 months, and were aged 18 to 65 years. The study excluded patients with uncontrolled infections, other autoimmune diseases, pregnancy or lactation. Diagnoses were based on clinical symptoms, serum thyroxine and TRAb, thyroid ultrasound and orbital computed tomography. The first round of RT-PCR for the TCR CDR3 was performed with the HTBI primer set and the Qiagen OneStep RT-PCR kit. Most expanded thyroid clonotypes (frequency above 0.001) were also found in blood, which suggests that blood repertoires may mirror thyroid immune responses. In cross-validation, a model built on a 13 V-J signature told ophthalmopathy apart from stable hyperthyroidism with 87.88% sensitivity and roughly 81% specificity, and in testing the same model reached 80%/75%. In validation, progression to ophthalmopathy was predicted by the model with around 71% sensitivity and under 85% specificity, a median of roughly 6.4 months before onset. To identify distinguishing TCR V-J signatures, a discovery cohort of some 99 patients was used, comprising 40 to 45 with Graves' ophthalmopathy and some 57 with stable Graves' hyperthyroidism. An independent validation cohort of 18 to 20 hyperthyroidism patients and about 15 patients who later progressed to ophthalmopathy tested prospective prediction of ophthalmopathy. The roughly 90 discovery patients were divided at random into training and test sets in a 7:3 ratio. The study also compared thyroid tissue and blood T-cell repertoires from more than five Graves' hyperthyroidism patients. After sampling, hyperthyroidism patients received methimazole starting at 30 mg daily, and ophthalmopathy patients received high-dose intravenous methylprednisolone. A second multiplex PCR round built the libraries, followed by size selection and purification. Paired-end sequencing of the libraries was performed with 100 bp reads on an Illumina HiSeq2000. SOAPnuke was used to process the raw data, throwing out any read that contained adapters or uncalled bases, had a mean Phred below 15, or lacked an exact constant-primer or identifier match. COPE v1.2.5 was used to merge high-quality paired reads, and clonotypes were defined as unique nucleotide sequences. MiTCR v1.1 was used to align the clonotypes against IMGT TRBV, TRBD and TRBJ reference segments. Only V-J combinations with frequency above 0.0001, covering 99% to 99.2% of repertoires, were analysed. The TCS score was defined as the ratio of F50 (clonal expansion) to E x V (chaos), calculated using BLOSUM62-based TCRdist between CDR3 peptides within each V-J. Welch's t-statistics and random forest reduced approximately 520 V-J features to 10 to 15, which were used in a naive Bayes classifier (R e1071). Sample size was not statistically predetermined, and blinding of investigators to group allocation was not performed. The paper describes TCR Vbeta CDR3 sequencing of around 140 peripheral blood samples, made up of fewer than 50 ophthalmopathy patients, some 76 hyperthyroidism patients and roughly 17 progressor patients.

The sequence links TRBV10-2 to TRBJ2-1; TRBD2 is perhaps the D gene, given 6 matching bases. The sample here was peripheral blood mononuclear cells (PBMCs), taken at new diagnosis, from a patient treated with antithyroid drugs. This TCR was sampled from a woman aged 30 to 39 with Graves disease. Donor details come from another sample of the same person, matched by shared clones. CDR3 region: CASRVSGALGDEQFF. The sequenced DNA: TGCGCCAGCAGAGTTAGCGGAGCTCTGGGGGATGAGCAGTTCTTC.